This T cell receptor beta chain appears in the sequencing data of a study of regulatory T cells in long-lasting Graves disease. With 2 bases removed from V and 0 bases from J, the gap between germline ends came to 12 bases. The CDR3 has 16 residues. Germline V gene data show CDR1 as SGHTA and CDR2 as FQGNSA. Specified time point: persistent/refractory GD, antithyroid drugs over 5 years with positive TRAb. Extracted PBMC RNA gave rise to the TCR library. Construction of the TCR beta libraries employed iRepertoire HTBI primers in conjunction with Arm-PCR of CDR3 regions. Via MiXCR, TCRdb re-called the multiplex PCR reads, giving one row per CDR3 protein. The sample includes some 420,000 distinct CDR3 sequences, about 20% seen only once; the top ten take around 13%.

The origin of this receptor is a female donor with Graves disease. Source: peripheral blood mononuclear cells (PBMCs), taken when the disease was refractory, from a patient treated with antithyroid drugs. This rearrangement joins TRBV7-2 to TRBJ2-3; a weak D match, TRBD2 (6 bases). The CDR3 loop is CASSLLAGFSTDTQYF. DNA for the CDR3: TGTGCCAGCAGCTTACTCGCGGGGTTTAGCACAGATACGCAGTATTTT.